This TCR beta chain appears in the sequencing data of a study of response to subunit inactivated influenza vaccine (dated by TCRdb to between 2018 and 2020). For the wider study: Deep quantitative T cell receptor repertoire profiling was used in the study to track responses to a trivalent subunit inactivated influenza vaccine. On the study overall, not on this receptor specifically: The authors suggested that each seasonal influenza vaccination may recruit only a limited number of new T cells.

Libraries were made using RT-PCR. Sequencing took place on an Illumina HiSeq 2500. TCRdb cleaned the public reads at Q25 with fastp, built clones with MiXCR and kept in-frame beta chains. Records with the same CDR3 protein are collapsed into one entry carrying the most frequent genes and DNA. Here the sample has hundreds of thousands of distinct CDR3 sequences; approximately 24% occur a single time. 1.9% of the sample goes to the ten largest clones. V was cut back by 5 bases and J by 0 bases, leaving a gap of 14 bases between them. The germline V gene gives CDR1 as SGHAT and CDR2 as FQNNGV. The CDR3, cysteine through phenylalanine, is 16 amino acids long. Only the CDR3 portion is preserved as DNA: 48 bases, with reading frame beginning at the first base. Note on this clonotype: It lacks a known antigen. No much larger clonotype is one base removed from it; base qualities were not supplied.

This TCR derives from a middle-aged man who received an inactivated influenza vaccine. Donor details come from another sample of the same person, matched by shared clones. Sequencing used CD4+ T cells sorted from PBMCs, obtained about 5 days after vaccination. The chain is encoded by TRBV11-2 joined to TRBJ2-1; no D gene can be assigned with confidence. The CDR3 region: CASSLNPPSSYNEQFF. The base sequence is TGTGCCAGCAGCCTAAATCCACCCAGCTCCTACAATGAGCAGTTCTTC.